These T cell receptor beta chains were read from a single sample in a study of T cell responses to AZD1222 COVID-19 vaccine. This table comes from immunoSEQ multiplex PCR, and its TCRdb copy is limited to in-frame clones, with some not included. The sample carries around 150,000 clones, roughly 90% recorded once. This material consisted of peripheral blood, taken on day 0 of AZD1222 vaccination. Receptors were obtained from an adult in good health. Each CDR3 is given with its conserved first and last residue. A D gene is named only where the DNA matches it firmly. Clone size is given for some rows only: seen once, a few or many times, or a class if the clone is expanded.

>13|.|TRBV4-3|TRBD2|TRBJ2-1
TGCGCCAGCAGCCAACTAGCGGGGGGTGAGCAGTTCTTC
CASSQLAGGEQFF
>15|.|TRBV4-3|.|TRBJ1-2
TGCGCCAGCAGCCAAGATGATACAGTTAACTATGGCTACACCTTC
CASSQDDTVNYGYTF
>17|.|TRBV5-4|.|TRBJ1-1
TGTGCCAGCAGCGGAGAGGCCCTAGGGGATCTCAACACTGAAGCTTTCTTT
CASSGEALGDLNTEAFF
>18|.|TRBV7-2|.|TRBJ1-6
TGTGCCAGCAGCTTAATGGGCAGGTCCCCCATACGTAATTCACCCCTCCACTTT
CASSLMGRSPIRNSPLHF
>14|.|TRBV4-3|.|TRBJ1-1
TGCGCCAGCAGCCGGACTACAGGGAGTACTGAAGCTTTCTTT
CASSRTTGSTEAFF
>18|.|TRBV4-2|.|TRBJ2-2
TGTGCCAGCAGCCAAGCGACCCGGAGGGGGCCGAGGGCCGGGGAGCTGTTTTTT
CASSQATRRGPRAGELFF
>15|.|TRBV25-1|.|TRBJ2-3
TGTGCCAGCAGTGACGCCCTAGGGGGGACAGATACGCAGTATTTT
CASSDALGGTDTQYF
>13|.|TRBV11-1|.|TRBJ2-1
TGTGCCAGCAGCTCCTTCAGGGGCAATGAGCAGTTCTTC
CASSSFRGNEQFF
>14|.|TRBV27|.|TRBJ2-6
TGTGCCAGCAGTTCGGGCTCTGGGGCCAACGTCCTGACTTTC
CASSSGSGANVLTF
>18|.|TRBV5-1|TRBD1|TRBJ1-5
TGCGCCAGCAGCTTGGGGACAGGGGGCTTTAATAGCAATCAGCCCCAGCATTTT
CASSLGTGGFNSNQPQHF
>13|.|TRBV7-8|.|TRBJ1-1
TGTGCCAGCAGCTTGACAGTGAACACTGAAGCTTTCTTT
CASSLTVNTEAFF
>16|.|TRBV5-4|TRBD1|TRBJ2-1
TGTGCCAGCAGCGGGGGACAGGGGGCGGCGTACAATGAGCAGTTCTTC
CASSGGQGAAYNEQFF
>15|.|TRBV27|.|TRBJ1-2
TGTGCCAGCAGTTTATCAGTTCGGACCTACCGGGGCTACACCTTC
CASSLSVRTYRGYTF
>14|once|TRBV27|.|TRBJ2-7
TGTGCCAGCAGTTTGCGGCTACCTCTGGACGAGCAGTACTTC
CASSLRLPLDEQYF
>12|.|TRBV29-1|.|TRBJ1-1
TGCAGCGTTTTTCTCACGAACACTGAAGCTTTCTTT
CSVFLTNTEAFF
>14|few|TRBV5-6|.|TRBJ1-5
TGTGCCAGCAGCTTGGGACAGACGGATCAGCCCCAGCATTTT
CASSLGQTDQPQHF
>12|.|TRBV29-1|.|TRBJ2-1
TGCAGCGTTGAAGAGGTCATCAATGAGCAGTTCTTC
CSVEEVINEQFF
>16|.|TRBV7-9|.|TRBJ2-7
TGTGCCAGCAGCCCCCGCGGAGGGGAGGCTATATACGAGCAGTACTTC
CASSPRGGEAIYEQYF
>17|.|TRBV3-1/TRBV3-2|.|TRBJ1-5
TGTGCCAGCAGCCAAGTTGGGGGGGAGTATGGCAATCAGCCCCAGCATTTT
CASSQVGGEYGNQPQHF
>16|.|TRBV12-5|.|TRBJ1-2
TGTGCTAGTGGTTTCGACCGGGGCAGGCCTAACTATGGCTACACCTTC
CASGFDRGRPNYGYTF
>15|once|TRBV9|.|TRBJ2-1
TGTGCCAGCAGCGTGTCGCAAAGGTCCTACAATGAGCAGTTCTTC
CASSVSQRSYNEQFF
>13|.|TRBV28|.|TRBJ2-7
TGTGCCAGCCGACTAGGTAGGGGTTACGAGCAGTACTTC
CASRLGRGYEQYF
>11|once|TRBV29-1|.|TRBJ1-2
TGCAGCGTTACAGGGCCCTGGGGCTACACCTTC
CSVTGPWGYTF
>14|.|TRBV9|.|TRBJ2-2
TGTGCCAGCAGCGTAGCTAGCCTGGTCGGGGAGCTGTTTTTT
CASSVASLVGELFF
>14|.|TRBV28|.|TRBJ1-1
TGTGCCAGCAGCCTAGGGTCACCCCCAACTGAAGCTTTCTTT
CASSLGSPPTEAFF
>13|.|TRBV9|.|TRBJ1-2
TGTGCCAGCAGCCCGCTAGGGGGGGCTGGCTACACCTTC
CASSPLGGAGYTF
>16|.|TRBV6-5|.|TRBJ1-1
TGTGCCAGCAGTTACTCGTCGTCTGCTGGGAACACTGAAGCTTTCTTT
CASSYSSSAGNTEAFF
>13|.|TRBV12-3/TRBV12-4|TRBD1|TRBJ1-2
TGTGCCAGCAGTGTTTCGGACAGGGCGGGCTACACCTTC
CASSVSDRAGYTF
>15|few|TRBV19|TRBD2|TRBJ2-5
TGTGCCAGTAGTATAGCCGCGGGGGGTCCAGAGACCCAGTACTTC
CASSIAAGGPETQYF
>15|.|TRBV19|TRBD1|TRBJ1-5
TGTGCCAGTACCTCGGGGACAGGGCCGCATCAGCCCCAGCATTTT
CASTSGTGPHQPQHF
>13|.|TRBV29-1|.|TRBJ2-3
TGCAGCGTTGACGAGGGAAGGACAGATACGCAGTATTTT
CSVDEGRTDTQYF
>15|.|TRBV6-5|TRBD1|TRBJ2-7
TGTGCCAGCAGTTATCCCGGGACAGGGGGCGTCGAGCAGTACTTC
CASSYPGTGGVEQYF
>15|.|TRBV27|TRBD2|TRBJ2-1
TGTGCCAGCAGATCGGGACTAGCGGGGTACAATGAGCAGTTCTTC
CASRSGLAGYNEQFF
>20|.|TRBV4-1|TRBD1|TRBJ1-6
TGCGCCAGCAGCCAAGGCCTCGGACAGGGGCCAATACTTGATAATTCACCCCTCCACTTT
CASSQGLGQGPILDNSPLHF
>12|.|TRBV28|.|TRBJ1-6
TGTGCCAGCACGGAGGGCCTTTCACCCCTCCACTTT
CASTEGLSPLHF
>15|.|TRBV5-1|.|TRBJ2-1
TGCGCCAGCAGCACAGACTGGGGTAGAATGCCTGAGCAGTTCTTC
CASSTDWGRMPEQFF
>15|few|TRBV4-1|.|TRBJ2-7
TGCGCCAGCAGCCCAGCCGATGGGGCCTCCTACGAGCAGTACTTC
CASSPADGASYEQYF
>12|.|TRBV24-1|.|TRBJ2-1
TGTGCCACCAGTGATGGCCCAAATGAGCAGTTCTTC
CATSDGPNEQFF
>15|.|TRBV5-1|.|TRBJ2-3
TGCGCCAGCAGCTTGGTAACCGGGAGTGCAGATACGCAGTATTTT
CASSLVTGSADTQYF
>11|.|TRBV14|.|TRBJ2-5
TGTGCCAGCAGCCAAGAGGAGACCCAGTACTTC
CASSQEETQYF
>14|.|TRBV19|TRBD1|TRBJ2-7
TGTGCCAGTAGTTGGCAGGGGGCACCCTACGAGCAGTACTTC
CASSWQGAPYEQYF
>17|.|TRBV7-9|TRBD2|TRBJ2-1
TGTGCCAGCAGGGAGACTAGCGGGACGAATCCATCCAATGAGCAGTTCTTC
CASRETSGTNPSNEQFF
>15|.|TRBV6-1|.|TRBJ1-2
TGTGCCAGCAGAGAAGGGCGCAGGTTCCCTAATGGCTACACCTTC
CASREGRRFPNGYTF
>14|.|TRBV5-4|.|TRBJ2-1
TGTGCCAGCAGCTTGGAGGTGGGGGTACATGAGCAGTTCTTC
CASSLEVGVHEQFF
>14|.|TRBV10-3|.|TRBJ1-1
TGTGCCATCAGTGAAAGAGCAGGGAGTTCTGAAGCTTTCTTT
CAISERAGSSEAFF
>16|once|TRBV23-1|TRBD1|TRBJ2-7
TGCGCCAGCAGTCATCATTCAGGGGGTAACCCCTACGAGCAGTACTTC
CASSHHSGGNPYEQYF
>12|.|TRBV29-1|.|TRBJ2-3
TGCAGCGTGTTGGACGGAACAGATACGCAGTATTTT
CSVLDGTDTQYF
>14|.|TRBV5-6|.|TRBJ2-3
TGTGCCAGCAGCTTGGACAGAAGCACAGATACGCAGTATTTT
CASSLDRSTDTQYF
>15|once|TRBV9|.|TRBJ1-4
TGTGCCAGCAGCGGGGCAGGGTCAACTAATGAAAAACTGTTTTTT
CASSGAGSTNEKLFF
>16|.|TRBV5-4|.|TRBJ1-4
TGTGCCAGCAGCTTGGGGTCTGGAATTGTTAATGAAAAACTGTTTTTT
CASSLGSGIVNEKLFF